This T cell receptor beta chain was profiled in a study of T cells in Graves' hyperthyroidism and ophthalmopathy. This CDR3 has 14 amino acids. CDR1 is MGHRA and CDR2 is YSYEKL in the germline V gene. The V end lost 1 base, the J end lost 7 bases, and 13 bases lay between the germline ends. The authors took PBMCs from 7.5 to 10 ml fresh peripheral blood. Amplification of TCR beta CDR3 regions used RNA as the template. In the first-round RT-PCR of the TCR CDR3, the HTBI primer set was used. One entry per CDR3 protein, called by TCRdb with MiXCR from the multiplex PCR reads. This table holds over 350,000 distinct CDR3 sequences, roughly an eighth found once. This clonotype was seen ten or more times.

The sequenced sample was blood. This sequence joins TRBV4-1 and TRBJ2-5; D is uncertain. The TCR sequence derives from a man in his forties or fifties with Graves' ophthalmopathy. The CDR3 region is CASSQGTGRWTQYF. CDR3 in DNA: TGCGCCAGCAGCCAAGGGACGGGTAGGTGGACCCAGTACTTC.